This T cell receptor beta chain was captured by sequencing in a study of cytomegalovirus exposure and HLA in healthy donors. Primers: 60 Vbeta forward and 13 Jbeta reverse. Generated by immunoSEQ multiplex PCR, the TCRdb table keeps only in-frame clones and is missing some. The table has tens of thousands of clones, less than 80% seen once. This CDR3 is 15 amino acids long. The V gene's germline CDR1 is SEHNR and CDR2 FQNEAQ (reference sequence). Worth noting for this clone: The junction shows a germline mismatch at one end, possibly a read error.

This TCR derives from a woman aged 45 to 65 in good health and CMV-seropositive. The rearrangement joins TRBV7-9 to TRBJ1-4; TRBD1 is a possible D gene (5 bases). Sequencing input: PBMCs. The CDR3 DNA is TGTGCCAGCACCTTAGCTCAGGGAATGGATGAAAAACTGTTTTTT. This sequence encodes CASTLAQGMDEKLFF.